The 21 T cell receptor beta chains presented below share a single source sample, sequenced in a study of CD8 T cells in ankylosing spondylitis. TCRdb recomputed calls from the 5' RACE reads with MiXCR, one row per CDR3 protein. The data hold roughly 130,000 distinct CDR3 sequences, with 7% to 9% observed a single time. Sequenced: synovial fluid, either unsorted or a sorted T cell fraction (not recorded which). The receptor set was obtained from a male donor with ankylosing spondylitis.

This sequence joins TRBV20-1 and TRBJ2-3; no firm D call. Per germline, CDR1 DFQATT and CDR2 SNEGSKA (reference sequence). The CDR3 is 14 amino acids. V was trimmed by 2 bases and J by 0 bases, leaving 9 bases between them. The CDR3 loop reads CSARLAYSTDTQYF. The CDR3 region has the DNA TGCAGTGCTAGACTGGCGTACAGCACAGATACGCAGTATTTT.

The table lists this clonotype with many counts. The V and J genes are TRBV7-9 and TRBJ2-1; the match to TRBD2 covers 8 bases. The germline gives CDR1 SEHNR, CDR2 FQNEAQ (reference sequence). The V segment lost 6 bases and the J segment 5 bases; nucleotides outside the gene matches: 9. The CDR3 is 15 amino acids. CDR3 loop: CASRRGAGDHNEQFF. The CDR3 DNA reads as TGTGCCAGCAGGCGGGGAGCGGGAGACCACAATGAGCAGTTCTTC. The whole variable domain, filled in from reference TRBV7-9 and TRBJ2-1, reads DTGVSQNPRHKITKRGQNVTFRCDPISEHNRLYWYRQTLGQGPEFLTYFQNEAQLEKSRLLSDRFSAERPKGSFSTLEIQRTEQGDSAMYLCASRRGAGDHNEQFFGPGTRLTVL.

The table lists this clonotype with many counts. The gene calls are TRBV25-1 and TRBJ2-5; the D gene is possibly TRBD2 (6 bases). Germline assignment: CDR1 MGHDK and CDR2 SYGVNS. V was cut by 3 bases and J by 5 bases, with 19 bases left in between. This CDR3 has 16 amino acids. CDR3 nucleotides: TGTGCCAGCAGTGAGGGAGGCAGTGGGGCTTGGGAGACCCAGTACTTC. Protein sequence: CASSEGGSGAWETQYF.

In this sample, this clonotype turned up many times. The V call is TRBV28, the J call TRBJ1-2; TRBD1 matches at 7 bases. Losses at the gene ends were 6 bases for V and 3 bases for J; bases not matched to a gene: 4. Germline CDR1 is MDHEN and CDR2 is SYDVKM. The CDR3 contains 13 residues. CDR3 sequence reads: CASRPGQHYGYTF. The CDR3 DNA follows: TGTGCCAGCAGGCCGGGACAGCACTATGGCTACACCTTC.

This clonotype has a count of ten or more. The V gene is TRBV2, the J gene TRBJ1-2; D not resolved. Per the germline V gene, CDR1 is SNHLY and CDR2 is FYNNEI. V dropped 0 bases and J dropped 8 bases, with 13 bases sitting between them. This CDR3 region has 14 residues. As DNA, the CDR3 is TGTGCCAGCAGTGAAGCGCGAACGGTCGGGGGCTACACCTTC. Translated, it gives CASSEARTVGGYTF.

This clonotype was picked up many times. The chain employs TRBV7-3 and TRBJ2-3, with a possible D match to TRBD1 (5 bases). The germline V and J ends were trimmed by 5 bases and 0 bases, with 12 bases remaining between them. CDR3 size: 15 residues. CDR1 and CDR2 (germline): SGHTA, FQGTGA. The CDR3 sequence is CASSPFPGSTDTQYF. Written as DNA, the CDR3 is TGTGCCAGCAGCCCCTTCCCAGGGAGCACAGATACGCAGTATTTT.

The J gene is TRBJ2-1, the V gene TRBV24-1; 11 positions match TRBD2. After removal of 4 bases from V and 10 bases from J, the junction contained 14 bases not matched to a gene. The germline V gene has CDR1 KGHDR and CDR2 SFDVKD. The CDR3 contains 17 residues. DNA for the CDR3: TGTGCCACCAGTGAGCCCGGAGGTAGCGGGAGGGATGGGGAGCAGTTCTTC. Translated: CATSEPGGSGRDGEQFF.

This clonotype was counted between two and nine times. The chain recombines TRBV6-2 or TRBV6-3 with TRBJ2-4; D possibly corresponds to TRBD1 (6 bases). The CDR3 sequence is 13 residues long. Trimming shortened V by 6 bases and J by 7 bases, and 13 bases separated the two germline ends. Germline CDR1 is MNHEY and CDR2 is SVGEGT. The CDR3 region is CASSPGVSNIQYF. DNA of the CDR3: TGTGCCAGCAGCCCAGGGGTCTCGAACATTCAGTACTTC.

This clonotype has ten or more counts. This rearrangement joins TRBV20-1 to TRBJ1-1, with 11 bases aligning to TRBD1. This CDR3 spans 14 amino acids. CDR1 DFQATT and CDR2 SNEGSKA come from the germline V gene (reference sequence). With V trimmed by 3 bases and J by 6 bases, 6 bases remained unmatched. The CDR3 bases are TGCAGTGCTAGTGGCGGACAGGGGGCGGCTGAAGCTTTCTTT. Its translation: CSASGGQGAAEAFF.

This clonotype was counted ten times or more. This rearrangement joins TRBV27 to TRBJ1-1, with D unclear. Germline V lookup: CDR1 MNHEY, CDR2 SMNVEV (reference sequence). V was trimmed by 4 bases and J by 3 bases, leaving 18 bases between them. The CDR3 has 16 amino acids. CDR3 amino acids: CASSSYQPGEDTEAFF. CDR3 bases: TGTGCCAGCAGTTCGTATCAACCCGGAGAAGACACTGAAGCTTTCTTT.

This clonotype came up a few times. The chain is built from TRBV5-6 and TRBJ2-2; D is perhaps TRBD1 (5 bases). Germline V lookup: CDR1 SGHDT, CDR2 YYEEEE. There are 12 residues in the CDR3. The V and J ends lost 1 base and 10 bases respectively, with 8 bases between them. The CDR3 nucleotides are TGTGCCAGCAGCTTGAAGGGGATGGAGCTGTTTTTT. As protein: CASSLKGMELFF.

In its sample, this clonotype was seen a few times. The chain joins TRBV5-1 to TRBJ2-7, with D perhaps TRBD1 (6 bases). Germline V gives CDR1 SGHRS, CDR2 YFSETQ. This CDR3 spans 13 amino acids. The V end was cut by 4 bases, the J end by 3 bases, with 11 bases between. The CDR3 nucleotides read TGCGCCAGCAGCCCGGACAGTTTCTACGAGCAGTACTTC. It translates to CASSPDSFYEQYF. Complete variable domain (other parts from reference TRBV5-1 and TRBJ2-7): KAGVTQTPRYLIKTRGQQVTLSCSPISGHRSVSWYQQTPGQGLQFLFEYFSETQRNKGNFPGRFSGRQFSNSRSEMNVSTLELGDSALYLCASSPDSFYEQYFGPGTRLTVT.

The chain links TRBV10-3 to TRBJ2-6; D is uncertain. V lost 4 bases to trimming and J lost 0 bases, with 7 bases between them. Per germline, CDR1 ENHRY and CDR2 SYGVKD. CDR3 length: 15 amino acids. The CDR3 sequence: CAISGTSSGANVLTF. CDR3 nucleotide sequence: TGTGCCATCAGTGGGACCAGCTCTGGGGCCAACGTCCTGACTTTC.

V gene TRBV20-1 combines with J gene TRBJ2-5; 8 nucleotides align to TRBD2. The germline CDR1 and CDR2 sequences are DFQATT and SNEGSKA (reference sequence). The trim removed 4 bases at V and 1 base at J, leaving 2 bases unmatched. The CDR3 totals 13 residues. The chain's CDR3 is CSATGTSQETQYF. The CDR3 DNA follows: TGCAGTGCTACCGGGACTAGCCAAGAGACCCAGTACTTC.

This clonotype occurred a few times. The V and J genes are TRBV7-9 and TRBJ2-7, with D hard to call. V was shortened by 1 base and J by 5 bases, with 9 bases between the two germline ends. This CDR3 region has 13 residues. Germline CDR1 and CDR2: SEHNR and FQNEAQ (reference sequence). The CDR3 region has the DNA TGTGCCAGCAGCTTAGATGCAGGTGACGAGCAGTACTTC. It specifies CASSLDAGDEQYF.

This rearrangement joins TRBV5-6 to TRBJ1-2; no clear D. The germline V gene has CDR1 SGHDT and CDR2 YYEEEE. The germline V and J ends were trimmed by 1 base and 4 bases, with 11 bases remaining between them. This CDR3 is built from 14 residues. Here the CDR3 reads CASSLRGFGYGYTF. The CDR3 nucleotides read TGTGCCAGCAGCTTGAGAGGGTTTGGCTATGGCTACACCTTC.

This clonotype showed up many times. The chain employs TRBV10-3 and TRBJ1-2; tentatively, D is TRBD1 (6 bases). Trimming cost V 4 bases and J 4 bases, with 7 bases left between them. Germline V CDR1 and CDR2: ENHRY, SYGVKD. This CDR3 is 12 amino acids long. In DNA, the CDR3 is TGTGCCATCAGTGGACAGGCCTATGGCTACACCTTC. Translating it yields CAISGQAYGYTF.

The table lists this clonotype with many counts. The V gene is TRBV10-3, the J gene TRBJ2-5; D gene uncertain. With 0 bases removed from V and 5 bases from J, the gap between germline ends came to 4 bases. This CDR3 comprises 12 residues. CDR1 and CDR2 (germline): ENHRY, SYGVKD. CDR3 sequence reads: CAISESWETQYF. The CDR3 bases are TGTGCCATCAGTGAGTCGTGGGAGACCCAGTACTTC.

There are many counts of this clonotype. The chain carries TRBV20-1 and TRBJ2-5; 8 nucleotides line up with TRBD2. J gave up 4 bases and V 6 bases, and 13 bases lay outside the gene matches. This CDR3 comprises 15 residues. The germline gives CDR1 DFQATT, CDR2 SNEGSKA (reference sequence). DNA of the CDR3: TGCAGTGCGGGGTCCTACGGGACTAGGCGAGAGACCCAGTACTTC. It translates to CSAGSYGTRRETQYF.

The CDR3 coding sequence is TGTGCCACCAGTGCCCTGGGGGATTCAAAGTCTGGGGCCAACGTCCTGACTTTC. Translated, it gives CATSALGDSKSGANVLTF. The chain employs TRBV24-1 and TRBJ2-6; D is possibly TRBD1 or TRBD2 (5 bases each). Germline lookup yields CDR1 KGHDR and CDR2 SFDVKD. CDR3 length: 18 residues. V was pared by 5 bases and J by 1 base, with 17 bases between.

This clonotype was seen at least ten times. The rearrangement links TRBV5-1 to TRBJ2-5; D call uncertain. Trimming stripped 0 bases from V and 4 bases from J, with 7 bases between. There are 13 residues in the CDR3. Germline V CDR1 and CDR2: SGHRS, YFSETQ. The CDR3 loop reads CASSLDLGETQYF. In DNA, the CDR3 is TGCGCCAGCAGCTTGGATTTGGGAGAGACCCAGTACTTC.